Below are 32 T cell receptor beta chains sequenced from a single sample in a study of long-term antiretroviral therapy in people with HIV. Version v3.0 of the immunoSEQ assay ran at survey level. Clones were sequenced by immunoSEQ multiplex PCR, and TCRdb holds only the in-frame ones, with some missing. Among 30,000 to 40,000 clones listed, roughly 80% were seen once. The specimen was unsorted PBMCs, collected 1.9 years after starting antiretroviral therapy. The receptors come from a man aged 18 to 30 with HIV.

The DNA of the CDR3 is TGCGCCAGCAGCCAAGATACTAGCGGGGGGGCCGGGGAGACCCAGTACTTC. It specifies CASSQDTSGGAGETQYF. The rearrangement joins TRBV4-1 to TRBJ2-5; 13 bases map to TRBD2. CDR3 size: 17 residues. The germline CDR1 and CDR2 sequences are MGHRA and YSYEKL. V shed 0 bases and J 5 bases; nucleotides not matched to a gene: 6.

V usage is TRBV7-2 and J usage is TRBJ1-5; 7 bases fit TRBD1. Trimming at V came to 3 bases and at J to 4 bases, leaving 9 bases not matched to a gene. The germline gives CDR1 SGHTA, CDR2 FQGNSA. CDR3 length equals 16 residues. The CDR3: CASSFTSTGANQPQHF. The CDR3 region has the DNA TGTGCCAGCAGCTTCACCTCCACAGGGGCAAATCAGCCCCAGCATTTT. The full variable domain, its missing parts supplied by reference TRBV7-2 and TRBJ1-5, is GAGVSQSPSNKVTEKGKDVELRCDPISGHTALYWYRQSLGQGLEFLIYFQGNSAPDKSGLPSDRFSAERTGGSVSTLTIQRTQQEDSAVYLCASSFTSTGANQPQHFGDGTRLSIL.

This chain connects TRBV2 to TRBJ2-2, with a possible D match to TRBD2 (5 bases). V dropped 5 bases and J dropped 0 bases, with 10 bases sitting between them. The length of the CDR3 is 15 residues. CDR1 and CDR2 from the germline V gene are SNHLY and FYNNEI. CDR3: CASSPTSTNTGELFF. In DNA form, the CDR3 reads TGTGCCAGCAGTCCTACTAGTACGAACACCGGGGAGCTGTTTTTT.

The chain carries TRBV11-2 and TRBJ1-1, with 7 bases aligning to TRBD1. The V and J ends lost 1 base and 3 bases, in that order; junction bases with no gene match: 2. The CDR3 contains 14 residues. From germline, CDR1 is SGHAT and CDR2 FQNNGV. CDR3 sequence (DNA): TGTGCCAGCAGCTTAGCAGGGGGGTACACTGAAGCTTTCTTT. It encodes CASSLAGGYTEAFF.

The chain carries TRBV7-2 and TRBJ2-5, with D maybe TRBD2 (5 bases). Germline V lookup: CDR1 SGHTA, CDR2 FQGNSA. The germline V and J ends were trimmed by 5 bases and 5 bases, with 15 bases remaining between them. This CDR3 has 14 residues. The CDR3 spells CASSNALRVETQYF. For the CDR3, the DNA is TGTGCCAGCAGCAATGCGCTGAGGGTCGAGACCCAGTACTTC.

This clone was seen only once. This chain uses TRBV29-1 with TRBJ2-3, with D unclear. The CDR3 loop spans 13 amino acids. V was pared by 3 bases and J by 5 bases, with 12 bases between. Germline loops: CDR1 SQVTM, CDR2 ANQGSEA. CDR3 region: CSVERAEIDTQYF. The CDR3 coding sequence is TGCAGCGTTGAGAGAGCTGAAATAGATACGCAGTATTTT.

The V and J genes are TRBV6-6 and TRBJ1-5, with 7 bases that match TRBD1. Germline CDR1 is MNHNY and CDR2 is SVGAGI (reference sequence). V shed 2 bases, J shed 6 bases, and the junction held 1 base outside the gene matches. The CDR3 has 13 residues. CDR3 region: CASSYDRVQPQHF. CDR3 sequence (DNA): TGTGCCAGCAGTTACGACAGGGTTCAGCCCCAGCATTTT.

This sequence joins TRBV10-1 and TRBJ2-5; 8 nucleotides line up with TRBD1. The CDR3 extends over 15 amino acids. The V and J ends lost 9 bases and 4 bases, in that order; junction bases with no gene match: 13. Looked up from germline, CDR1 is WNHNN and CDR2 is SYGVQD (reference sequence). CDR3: CASRQGPRGGETQYF. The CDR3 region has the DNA TGCGCCAGTCGACAGGGGCCACGAGGGGGAGAGACCCAGTACTTC.

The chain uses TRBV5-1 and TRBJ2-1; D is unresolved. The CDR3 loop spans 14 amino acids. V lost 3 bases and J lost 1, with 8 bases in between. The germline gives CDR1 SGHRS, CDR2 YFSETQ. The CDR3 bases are TGCGCCAGCAGCTCTCTCGATTCCTACAATGAGCAGTTCTTC. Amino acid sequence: CASSSLDSYNEQFF.

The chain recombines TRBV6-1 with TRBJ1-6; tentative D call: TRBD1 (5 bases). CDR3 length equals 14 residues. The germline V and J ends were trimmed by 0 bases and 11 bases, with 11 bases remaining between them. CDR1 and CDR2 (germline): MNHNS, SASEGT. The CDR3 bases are TGTGCCAGCAGTGAAGCCGAGGGACGGGCACCCCTCCACTTT. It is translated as CASSEAEGRAPLHF.

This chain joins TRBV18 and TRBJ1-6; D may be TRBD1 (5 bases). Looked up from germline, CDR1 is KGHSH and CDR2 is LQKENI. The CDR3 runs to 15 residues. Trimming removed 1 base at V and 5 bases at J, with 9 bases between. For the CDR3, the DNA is TGTGCCAGCTCACCACAGGGGTCCGATAATTCACCCCTCCACTTT. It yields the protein CASSPQGSDNSPLHF.

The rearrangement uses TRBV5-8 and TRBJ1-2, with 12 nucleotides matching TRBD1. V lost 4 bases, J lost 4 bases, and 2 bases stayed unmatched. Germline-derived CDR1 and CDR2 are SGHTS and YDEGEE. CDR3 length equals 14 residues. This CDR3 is CASSPGQGAYGYTF. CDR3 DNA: TGTGCCAGCAGCCCGGGACAGGGGGCCTATGGCTACACCTTC.

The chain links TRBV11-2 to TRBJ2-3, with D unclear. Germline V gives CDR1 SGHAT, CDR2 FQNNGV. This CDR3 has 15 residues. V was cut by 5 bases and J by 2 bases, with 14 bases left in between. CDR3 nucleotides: TGTGCCAGCAGCCCTACAACGGGCGACACAGATACGCAGTATTTT. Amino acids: CASSPTTGDTDTQYF.

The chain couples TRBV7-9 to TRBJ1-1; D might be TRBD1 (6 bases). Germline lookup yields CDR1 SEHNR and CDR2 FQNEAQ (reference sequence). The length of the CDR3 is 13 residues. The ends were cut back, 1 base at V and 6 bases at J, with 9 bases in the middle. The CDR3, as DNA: TGTGCCAGCAGCTTAGTTGGACAGTCTGAAGCTTTCTTT. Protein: CASSLVGQSEAFF.

The CDR3 region is CAWSVSLGPRETQYF. The CDR3 bases are TGTGCCTGGAGTGTATCTTTGGGGCCTAGAGAGACCCAGTACTTC. V gene TRBV30 combines with J gene TRBJ2-5; the D gene is possibly TRBD1 (5 bases). Trimming shortened V by 0 bases and J by 4 bases, and 15 bases separated the two germline ends. CDR1 and CDR2 from the germline V gene are GTSNPN and SVGIG (reference sequence). CDR3 length: 15 amino acids.

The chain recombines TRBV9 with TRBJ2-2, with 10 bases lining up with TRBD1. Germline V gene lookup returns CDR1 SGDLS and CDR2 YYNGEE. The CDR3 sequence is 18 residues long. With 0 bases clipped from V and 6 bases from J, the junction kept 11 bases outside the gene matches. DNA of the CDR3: TGTGCCAGCAGCGTAGGGCATATCGGGACAGGGGAGGCCGGGGAGCTGTTTTTT. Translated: CASSVGHIGTGEAGELFF.

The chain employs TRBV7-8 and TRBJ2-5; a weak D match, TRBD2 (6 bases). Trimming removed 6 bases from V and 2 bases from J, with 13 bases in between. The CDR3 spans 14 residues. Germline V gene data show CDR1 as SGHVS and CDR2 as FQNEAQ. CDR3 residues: CASRTGSEQETQYF. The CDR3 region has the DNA TGTGCCAGCAGGACCGGGAGCGAACAAGAGACCCAGTACTTC.

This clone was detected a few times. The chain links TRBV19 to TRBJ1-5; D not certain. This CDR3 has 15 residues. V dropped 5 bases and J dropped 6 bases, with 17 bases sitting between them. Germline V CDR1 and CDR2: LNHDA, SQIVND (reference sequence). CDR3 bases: TGTGCCAGTAGTTCGGCCGGCGGGCTGAGTCAGCCCCAGCATTTT. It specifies CASSSAGGLSQPQHF.

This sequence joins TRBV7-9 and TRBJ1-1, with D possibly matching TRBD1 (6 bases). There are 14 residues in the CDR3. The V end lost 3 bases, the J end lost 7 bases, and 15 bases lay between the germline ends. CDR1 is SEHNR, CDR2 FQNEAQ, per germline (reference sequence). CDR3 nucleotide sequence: TGTGCCAGCAGCTTGACAGGACTTACGAGTGAAGCTTTCTTT. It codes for CASSLTGLTSEAFF.

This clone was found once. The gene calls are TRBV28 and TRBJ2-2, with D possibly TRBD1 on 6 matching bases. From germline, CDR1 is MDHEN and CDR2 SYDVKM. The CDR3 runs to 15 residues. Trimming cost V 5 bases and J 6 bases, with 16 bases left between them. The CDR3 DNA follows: TGTGCCAGCAGTACAGGTTGGGGGCATTCCGGGGAGCTGTTTTTT. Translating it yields CASSTGWGHSGELFF.

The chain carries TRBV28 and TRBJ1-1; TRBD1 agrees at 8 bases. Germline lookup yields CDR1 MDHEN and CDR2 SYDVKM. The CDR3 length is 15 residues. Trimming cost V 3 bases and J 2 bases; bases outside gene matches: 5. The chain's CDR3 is CASSLRDRPNTEAFF. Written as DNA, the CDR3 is TGTGCCAGCAGTTTGAGGGACAGGCCAAACACTGAAGCTTTCTTT. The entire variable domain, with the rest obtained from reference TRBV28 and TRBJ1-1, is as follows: DVKVTQSSRYLVKRTGEKVFLECVQDMDHENMFWYRQDPGLGLRLIYFSYDVKMKEKGDIPEGYSVSREKKERFSLILESASTNQTSMYLCASSLRDRPNTEAFFGQGTRLTVV.

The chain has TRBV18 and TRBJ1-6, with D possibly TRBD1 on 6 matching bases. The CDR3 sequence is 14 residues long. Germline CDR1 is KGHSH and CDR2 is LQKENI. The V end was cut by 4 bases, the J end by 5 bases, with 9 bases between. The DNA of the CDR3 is TGTGCCAGCTCACAGAGGACAGATAATTCACCCCTCCACTTT. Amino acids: CASSQRTDNSPLHF. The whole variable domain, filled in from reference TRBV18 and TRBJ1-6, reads NAGVMQNPRHLVRRRGQEARLRCSPMKGHSHVYWYRQLPEEGLKFMVYLQKENIIDESGMPKERFSAEFPKEGPSILRIQQVVRGDSAAYFCASSQRTDNSPLHFGNGTRLTVT.

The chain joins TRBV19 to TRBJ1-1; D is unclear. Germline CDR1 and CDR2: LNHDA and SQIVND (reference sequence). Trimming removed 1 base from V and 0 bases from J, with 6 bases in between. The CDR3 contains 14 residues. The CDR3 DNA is TGTGCCAGTAGTATAGGTCAGCTGAACACTGAAGCTTTCTTT. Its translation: CASSIGQLNTEAFF.

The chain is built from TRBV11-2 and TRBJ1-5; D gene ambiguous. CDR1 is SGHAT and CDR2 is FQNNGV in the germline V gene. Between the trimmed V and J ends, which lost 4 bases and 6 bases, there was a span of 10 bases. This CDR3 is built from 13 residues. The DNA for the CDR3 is TGTGCCAGCAGCTCCGGGCGGTTTCAGCCCCAGCATTTT. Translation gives CASSSGRFQPQHF. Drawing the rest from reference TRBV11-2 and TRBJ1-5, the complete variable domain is EAGVAQSPRYKIIEKRQSVAFWCNPISGHATLYWYQQILGQGPKLLIQFQNNGVVDDSQLPKDRFSAERLKGVDSTLKIQPAKLEDSAVYLCASSSGRFQPQHFGDGTRLSIL.

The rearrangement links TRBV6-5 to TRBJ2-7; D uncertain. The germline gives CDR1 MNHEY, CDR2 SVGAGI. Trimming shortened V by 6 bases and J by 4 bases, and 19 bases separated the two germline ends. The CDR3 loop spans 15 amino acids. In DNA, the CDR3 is TGTGCCAGCAGGCAAACTACAGCTTCCGATTACGAGCAGTACTTC. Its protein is CASRQTTASDYEQYF.

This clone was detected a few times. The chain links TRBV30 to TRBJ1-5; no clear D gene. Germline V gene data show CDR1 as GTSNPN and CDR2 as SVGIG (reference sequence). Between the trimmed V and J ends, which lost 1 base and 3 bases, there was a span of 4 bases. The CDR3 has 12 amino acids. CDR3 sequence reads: CAWSGDNQPQHF. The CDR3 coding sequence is TGTGCCTGGAGTGGGGACAATCAGCCCCAGCATTTT.

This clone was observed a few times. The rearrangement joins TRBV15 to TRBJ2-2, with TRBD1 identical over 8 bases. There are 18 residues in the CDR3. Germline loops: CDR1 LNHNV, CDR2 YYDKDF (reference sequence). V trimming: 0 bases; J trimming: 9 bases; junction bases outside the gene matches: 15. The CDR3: CATSRDLPTGGMARELFF. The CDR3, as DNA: TGTGCCACCAGCAGAGATCTTCCAACAGGGGGAATGGCCCGGGAGCTGTTTTTT.

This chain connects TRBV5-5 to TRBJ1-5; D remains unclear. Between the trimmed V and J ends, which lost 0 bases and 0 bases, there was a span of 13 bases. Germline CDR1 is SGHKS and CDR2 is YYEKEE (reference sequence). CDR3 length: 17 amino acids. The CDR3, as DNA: TGTGCCAGCAGCTTGGTCTGGCAGCACAATAGCAATCAGCCCCAGCATTTT. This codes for CASSLVWQHNSNQPQHF. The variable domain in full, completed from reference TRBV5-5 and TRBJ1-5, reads DAGVTQSPTHLIKTRGQQVTLRCSPISGHKSVSWYQQVLGQGPQFIFQYYEKEERGRGNFPDRFSARQFPNYSSELNVNALLLGDSALYLCASSLVWQHNSNQPQHFGDGTRLSIL.

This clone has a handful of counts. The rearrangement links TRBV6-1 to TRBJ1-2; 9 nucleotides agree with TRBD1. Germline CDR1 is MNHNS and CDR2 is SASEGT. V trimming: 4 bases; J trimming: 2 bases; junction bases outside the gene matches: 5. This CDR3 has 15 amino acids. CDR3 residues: CASSGWDRANYGYTF. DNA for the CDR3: TGTGCCAGCAGTGGCTGGGACAGGGCGAACTATGGCTACACCTTC.

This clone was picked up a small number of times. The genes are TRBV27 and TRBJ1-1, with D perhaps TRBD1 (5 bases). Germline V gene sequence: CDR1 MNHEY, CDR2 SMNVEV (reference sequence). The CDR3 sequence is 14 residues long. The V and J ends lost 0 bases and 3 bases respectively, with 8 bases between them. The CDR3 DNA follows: TGTGCCAGCAGTTTATCGCAGGGTCACACTGAAGCTTTCTTT. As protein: CASSLSQGHTEAFF.

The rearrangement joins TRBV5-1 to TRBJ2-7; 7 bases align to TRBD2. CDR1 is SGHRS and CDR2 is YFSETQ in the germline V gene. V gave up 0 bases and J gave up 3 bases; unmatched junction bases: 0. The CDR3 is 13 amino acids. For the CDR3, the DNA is TGCGCCAGCAGCTTGGCTAGCGGCTACGAGCAGTACTTC. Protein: CASSLASGYEQYF.

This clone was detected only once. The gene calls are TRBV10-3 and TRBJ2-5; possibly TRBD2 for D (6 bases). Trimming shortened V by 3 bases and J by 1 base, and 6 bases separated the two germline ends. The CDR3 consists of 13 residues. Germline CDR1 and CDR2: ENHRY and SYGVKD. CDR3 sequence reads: CAISDGGQETQYF. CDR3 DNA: TGTGCCATCAGTGACGGGGGCCAAGAGACCCAGTACTTC.